The rows below give T cell receptor beta chains drawn from one sample of a study of blood T cell repertoires in COVID-19. Repertoires were generated with immunoSEQ multiplex PCR, while TCRdb's copy carries only in-frame clones and drops some. The sample records under 250,000 clones, about 91% being singletons. Sequencing was performed on peripheral blood. These TCRs come from a woman under 40 with COVID-19, enrolled during active disease. Both conserved end residues are part of each CDR3. The order of the fields is clone size, V gene, D gene, J gene, CDR3 protein, CDR3 DNA. A D gene is named only where the DNA matches it firmly. The size field is filled for only some rows; it gives once, few, many or a size class.

>NA|TRBV19|TRBD2|TRBJ2-1
CASSNGLAGFLPYNEQFF
TGTGCCAGTAGCAACGGACTAGCGGGATTCCTTCCTTACAATGAGCAGTTCTTC
>once|TRBV11-2|TRBD1|TRBJ1-2
CASTLEGQDKVGYTF
TGTGCCAGCACCCTAGAGGGACAGGACAAGGTCGGCTACACCTTC
>NA|TRBV6-2/TRBV6-3|NA|TRBJ1-2
CASSYRVRRRGNYGYTF
TGTGCCAGCAGTTACCGTGTCCGCCGAAGGGGGAACTATGGCTACACCTTC
>NA|TRBV6-2/TRBV6-3|NA|TRBJ1-1
CASSTTWNTEAFF
TGTGCCAGCAGTACTACTTGGAACACTGAAGCTTTCTTT
>NA|TRBV4-1|NA|TRBJ2-3
CASSQELAGTDTQYF
TGCGCCAGCAGCCAAGAATTGGCCGGGACAGATACGCAGTATTTT
>NA|TRBV12-3/TRBV12-4|NA|TRBJ1-4
CAIRGGDEKLFF
TGTGCCATCAGGGGAGGGGACGAAAAACTGTTTTTT
>NA|TRBV10-3|NA|TRBJ2-3
CAISAGISTDTQYF
TGTGCCATCAGTGCCGGGATAAGCACAGATACGCAGTATTTT
>NA|TRBV10-3|NA|TRBJ1-2
CAISDEVTGGYGYTF
TGTGCCATCAGTGACGAGGTCACGGGAGGCTATGGCTACACCTTC
>NA|TRBV6-2/TRBV6-3|TRBD1|TRBJ2-1
CASSIPHPGQGFAFF
TGTGCCAGCAGCATTCCTCATCCGGGACAGGGGTTTGCGTTCTTC
>NA|TRBV10-3|TRBD2|TRBJ2-2
CAISGGLVYTGELFF
TGTGCCATCAGTGGGGGACTAGTCTACACCGGGGAGCTGTTTTTT
>once|TRBV5-5|TRBD2|TRBJ2-1
CASSSASGGHEQFF
TGTGCCAGCAGCTCGGCTAGCGGAGGGCATGAGCAGTTCTTC
>once|TRBV2|TRBD1|TRBJ2-1
CASSGTGAYNEQFF
TGTGCCAGCAGTGGGACAGGGGCCTACAATGAGCAGTTCTTC
>NA|TRBV7-2|NA|TRBJ2-2
CASSLVAIRGELFF
TGTGCCAGCAGCTTAGTAGCCATTCGCGGGGAGCTGTTTTTT
>NA|TRBV5-1|NA|TRBJ2-7
CASSPGGFYEQYF
TGCGCCAGCAGCCCTGGAGGGTTCTACGAGCAGTACTTC
>NA|TRBV27|TRBD1|TRBJ1-4
CASSPLGGQGRQKLFF
TGTGCCAGCAGTCCTTTAGGGGGACAGGGGAGGCAAAAACTGTTTTTT
>NA|TRBV11-2|NA|TRBJ2-3
CASSTQGPDTQYF
TGTGCCAGCAGCACTCAGGGCCCAGATACGCAGTATTTT
>NA|TRBV9|NA|TRBJ1-1
CASSAGQRTGRDTEAFF
TGTGCCAGCAGCGCTGGACAGAGGACGGGCCGGGACACTGAAGCTTTCTTT
>NA|TRBV24-1|TRBD2|TRBJ2-1
CATSDPSGQLSRTSGNSYNEQFF
TGTGCCACCAGTGATCCGTCGGGACAGCTGTCAAGGACTAGCGGAAACTCCTACAATGAGCAGTTCTTC
>NA|TRBV10-3|TRBD2|TRBJ2-5
CAISPRGGVRPETQYF
TGTGCCATCAGTCCACGGGGGGGCGTTCGGCCAGAGACCCAGTACTTC
>once|TRBV12-3/TRBV12-4|NA|TRBJ2-1
CASSLGSYEQFF
TGTGCCAGCAGTTTGGGTAGCTATGAGCAGTTCTTC
>NA|TRBV7-2|TRBD2|TRBJ2-7
CAVAGGSYEQYF
TGTGCGGTGGCGGGGGGGTCCTACGAGCAGTACTTC
>NA|TRBV28|NA|TRBJ1-2
CASSLRGENYGYTF
TGTGCCAGCAGTTTACGGGGGGAAAACTATGGCTACACCTTC
>many|TRBV3-1/TRBV3-2|NA|TRBJ2-3
CASSLLVVRGASAQYF
TGTGCCAGCAGCCTCCTAGTTGTCCGGGGGGCTTCAGCGCAGTATTTT
>NA|TRBV19|TRBD1|TRBJ2-7
CASSIAGQGSYEQYF
TGTGCCAGTAGTATAGCGGGACAGGGCTCCTACGAGCAGTACTTC